This T cell receptor (beta chain) came from a study of T cell responses to AZD1222 COVID-19 vaccine. Study-level points and caveats: Donors skewed white British and female; clonal diversity was possibly underestimated. Just a handful of people given AZD1222 tested seropositive at baseline. Only after the peak T cell response were repertoires sampled.

Regarding this clone: What it binds is unknown.

TCRdb's table, derived via immunoSEQ multiplex PCR, lists solely in-frame clones and lacks some. This sample carries 130,000 or so clones, about 82% of them seen once, and the ten largest clones take around 12%. The receptor's source is an adult in good health. The input for sequencing was peripheral blood, taken on day 0 of AZD1222 vaccination.

The CDR3 coding sequence is TGTGCCAGCAGCCCGGGACTAGCGAGTGAGCAGTTCTTC. Translated: CASSPGLASEQFF. The chain employs TRBV7-9 and TRBJ2-1, with 10 bases lining up with TRBD2. This CDR3 has 13 amino acids. Germline CDR1 and CDR2: SEHNR and FQNEAQ (reference sequence). V lost 5 bases, J lost 9 bases, and 4 bases stayed unmatched. Together with reference TRBV7-9 and TRBJ2-1, the CDR3 gives the full variable domain: DTGVSQNPRHKITKRGQNVTFRCDPISEHNRLYWYRQTLGQGPEFLTYFQNEAQLEKSRLLSDRFSAERPKGSFSTLEIQRTEQGDSAMYLCASSPGLASEQFFGPGTRLTVL.